These 4 T cell receptor beta chains were sequenced from one sample in a study of vaccination and CD4 T cells after COVID-19. Sequencing of DNA taken from cultured CD4+ T cells relied on the Oncomine TCR Beta short-read assay. TCRdb re-derived calls from the PCR reads in MiXCR, one entry per CDR3 protein. The data contain about 16,000 distinct CDR3 sequences, 57% of them singletons. These receptors have no identified antigens. Treatment meaning: approximately 11-day PBMC culture with coronavirus spike peptide pools or control peptides (ViraFEST assay). The specimen was CD4+ T cells from blood, cultured in vitro. These receptors all stem from a human donor who had recovered from COVID-19.

The chain is built from TRBV2 and TRBJ2-2; D not certain. Trimming removed 2 bases at V and 2 bases at J, with 6 bases between. This CDR3 contains 14 residues. Germline V CDR1 and CDR2: SNHLY, FYNNEI. In DNA form, the CDR3 reads TGTGCCAGCAGTGAAAATCCAAACACCGGGGAGCTGTTTTTT. This codes for CASSENPNTGELFF. The full variable domain, rest sourced from reference TRBV2 and TRBJ2-2, is EPEVTQTPSHQVTQMGQEVILRCVPISNHLYFYWYRQILGQKVEFLVSFYNNEISEKSEIFDDQFSVERPDGSNFTLKIRSTKLEDSAMYFCASSENPNTGELFFGEGSRLTVL.

The rearrangement uses TRBV28 and TRBJ1-3; D is unresolved. The length of the CDR3 is 13 residues. V lost 3 bases and J 4 bases, leaving 7 bases between the germline ends. The germline CDR1 and CDR2 sequences are MDHEN and SYDVKM. In DNA form, the CDR3 reads TGTGCCAGCAGTTTTAACGCAGGAAACACCATATATTTT. Translated: CASSFNAGNTIYF.

In this sample, this clonotype turned up a few times. The chain is built from TRBV2 and TRBJ1-5; TRBD1 is a possible D gene (5 bases). CDR1 is SNHLY, CDR2 FYNNEI, per germline. V was cut by 9 bases and J by 3 bases, with 12 bases left in between. This CDR3 is built from 13 residues. CDR3 nucleotide sequence: TGTGCCAGTACACAGGAGCCCAATCAGCCCCAGCATTTT. Amino acid sequence: CASTQEPNQPQHF.

V is TRBV5-1 and J is TRBJ1-6, with a possible D match to TRBD1 (5 bases). The CDR3 has 13 amino acids. Germline assignment: CDR1 SGHRS and CDR2 YFSETQ. V gave up 5 bases and J gave up 7 bases, with 10 bases separating them. In DNA form, the CDR3 reads TGCGCCAGCAGTGGGACCGAGAATTCACCCCTCCACTTT. This gives the protein CASSGTENSPLHF.